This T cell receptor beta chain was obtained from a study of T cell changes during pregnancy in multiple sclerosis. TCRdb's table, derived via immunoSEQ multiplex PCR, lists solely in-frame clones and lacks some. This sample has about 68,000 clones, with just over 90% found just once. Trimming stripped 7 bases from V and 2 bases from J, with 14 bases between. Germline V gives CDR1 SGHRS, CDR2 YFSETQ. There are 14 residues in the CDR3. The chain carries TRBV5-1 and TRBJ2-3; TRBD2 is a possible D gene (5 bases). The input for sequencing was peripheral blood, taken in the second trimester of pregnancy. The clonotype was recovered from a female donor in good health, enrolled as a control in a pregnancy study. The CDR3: CASVRGGSTDTQYF. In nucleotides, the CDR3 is TGCGCCAGCGTTCGGGGTGGATCCACAGATACGCAGTATTTT.